Reported below is one T cell receptor beta chain. As yet, its antigen is unknown. Time point here: baseline pretreatment blood. Stated treatment: 15 Gy SBRT to primary tumor, nephrectomy 4 weeks later. The patient's renal cell carcinoma had clear cell pathology. Sequencing used immunoSEQ multiplex PCR; TCRdb keeps in-frame clones, though not all of them. The repertoire holds 120,000 to 150,000 clones, with approximately 87% as singletons. The data are from a study of radiation and T cells in renal cell carcinoma. Findings and caveats of the study: Without pretreatment biopsies, baseline tumor clonotype presence was undetermined.

V was clipped by 5 bases and J by 4 bases, with 12 bases between them. This CDR3 spans 14 amino acids. The germline V gene encodes CDR1 LNHNV and CDR2 YYDKDF (reference sequence). This rearrangement joins TRBV15 to TRBJ1-5; D possibly corresponds to TRBD1 (5 bases). The TCR comes from a woman between 50 and 59 years old with renal cell carcinoma. Sample: blood, taken from a patient whose treatment included radiotherapy and nephrectomy. The CDR3 DNA reads TGTGCCACCAGCGCCGTGGGGGGGAATCAGCCCCAGCATTTT. Residues: CATSAVGGNQPQHF. Based on the CDR3 plus reference TRBV15 and TRBJ1-5, the full variable domain is DAMVIQNPRYQVTQFGKPVTLSCSQTLNHNVMYWYQQKSSQAPKLLFHYYDKDFNNEADTPDNFQSRRPNTSFCFLDIRSPGLGDTAMYLCATSAVGGNQPQHFGDGTRLSIL.